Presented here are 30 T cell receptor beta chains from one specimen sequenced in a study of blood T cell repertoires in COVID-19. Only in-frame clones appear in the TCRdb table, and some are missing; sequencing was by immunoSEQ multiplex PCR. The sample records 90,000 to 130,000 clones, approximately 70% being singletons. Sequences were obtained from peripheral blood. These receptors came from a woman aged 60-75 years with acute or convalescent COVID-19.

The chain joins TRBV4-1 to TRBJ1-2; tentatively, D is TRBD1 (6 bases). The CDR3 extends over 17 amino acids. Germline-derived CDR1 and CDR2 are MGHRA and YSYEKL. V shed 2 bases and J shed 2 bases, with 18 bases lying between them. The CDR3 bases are TGCGCCAGCAGCCAAACTCCACAGGGAAACCTCAACTATGGCTACACCTTC. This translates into CASSQTPQGNLNYGYTF.

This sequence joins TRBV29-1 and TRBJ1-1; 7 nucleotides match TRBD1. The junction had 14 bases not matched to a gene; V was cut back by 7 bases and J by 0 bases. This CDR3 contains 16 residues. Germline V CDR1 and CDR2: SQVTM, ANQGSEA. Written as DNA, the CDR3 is TGCAGCGGCAAAGCTGGGACAGTGAATATGAACACTGAAGCTTTCTTT. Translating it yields CSGKAGTVNMNTEAFF.

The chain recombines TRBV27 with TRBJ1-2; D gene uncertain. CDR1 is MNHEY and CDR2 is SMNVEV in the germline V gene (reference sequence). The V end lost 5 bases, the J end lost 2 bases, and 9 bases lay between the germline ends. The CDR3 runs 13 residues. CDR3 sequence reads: CASSPDKNYGYTF. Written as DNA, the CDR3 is TGTGCCAGCAGTCCCGACAAGAACTATGGCTACACCTTC.

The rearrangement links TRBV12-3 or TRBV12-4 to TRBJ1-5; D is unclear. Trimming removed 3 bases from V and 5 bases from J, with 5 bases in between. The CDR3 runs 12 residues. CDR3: CASSLGDQPQHF. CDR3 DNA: TGTGCCAGCAGTTTGGGCGATCAGCCCCAGCATTTT.

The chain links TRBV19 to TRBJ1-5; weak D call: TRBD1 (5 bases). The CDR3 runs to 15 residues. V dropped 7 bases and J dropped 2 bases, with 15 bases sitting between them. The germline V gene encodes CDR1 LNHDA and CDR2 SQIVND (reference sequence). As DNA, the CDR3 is TGTGCCAGTAACGGCAGGGTAGGAGGCAATCAGCCCCAGCATTTT. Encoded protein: CASNGRVGGNQPQHF.

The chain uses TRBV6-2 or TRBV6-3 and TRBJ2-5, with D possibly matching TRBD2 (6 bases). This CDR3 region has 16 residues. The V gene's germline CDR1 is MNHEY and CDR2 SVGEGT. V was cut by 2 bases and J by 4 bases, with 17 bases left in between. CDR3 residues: CASSYVPGEAGETQYF. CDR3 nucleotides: TGTGCCAGCAGTTACGTCCCGGGGGAGGCTGGAGAGACCCAGTACTTC.

In DNA form, the CDR3 reads TGTGCCATCAGTGAGTTGACAGGGGCTGGAAGAGGCTACACCTTC. Translating it yields CAISELTGAGRGYTF. The J gene is TRBJ1-2, the V gene TRBV10-3; 8 nucleotides line up with TRBD1. The CDR3 is made up of 15 amino acids. Germline CDR1 reads ENHRY; CDR2 reads SYGVKD. V dropped 1 base and J dropped 8; count of bases not matched to a gene: 9.

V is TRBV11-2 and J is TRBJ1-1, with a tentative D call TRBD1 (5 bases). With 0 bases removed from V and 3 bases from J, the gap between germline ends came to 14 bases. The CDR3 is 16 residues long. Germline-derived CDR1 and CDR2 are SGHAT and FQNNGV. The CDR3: CASSLDRSAGDTEAFF. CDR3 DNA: TGTGCCAGCAGCTTAGATCGTTCTGCGGGGGACACTGAAGCTTTCTTT.

CDR3 loop: CASSYGYRGRELFF. Here the CDR3 DNA reads TGTGCCAGCAGTTACGGGTACAGGGGGCGCGAGCTGTTTTTT. This chain connects TRBV28 to TRBJ2-2; TRBD1 agrees at 9 bases. V lost 4 bases to trimming and J lost 11 bases; unmatched junction nucleotides: 8. Germline assignment: CDR1 MDHEN and CDR2 SYDVKM. This CDR3 contains 14 residues.

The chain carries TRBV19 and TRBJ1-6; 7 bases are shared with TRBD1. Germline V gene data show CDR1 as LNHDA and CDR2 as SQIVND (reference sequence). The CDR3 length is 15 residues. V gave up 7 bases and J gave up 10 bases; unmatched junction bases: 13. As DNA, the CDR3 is TGTGCCAGTACCGGAAGGGACAGACCCCAGTCACCCCTCCACTTT. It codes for CASTGRDRPQSPLHF.

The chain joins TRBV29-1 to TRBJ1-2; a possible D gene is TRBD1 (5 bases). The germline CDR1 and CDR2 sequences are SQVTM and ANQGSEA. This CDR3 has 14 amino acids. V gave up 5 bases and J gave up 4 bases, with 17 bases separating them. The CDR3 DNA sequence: TGCAGCGTTCCGGAGGGGACCCGTGGCTATGGCTACACCTTC. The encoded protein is CSVPEGTRGYGYTF.

The chain's CDR3 is CASSLDGQMNNEQFF. CDR3 DNA: TGCGCCAGCAGCTTGGATGGACAGATGAACAATGAGCAGTTCTTC. The rearrangement joins TRBV5-1 to TRBJ2-1; a weak D match, TRBD1 (6 bases). CDR3 size: 15 residues. Germline CDR1 and CDR2: SGHRS and YFSETQ. V lost 0 bases, J lost 5 bases, and 12 bases lay in between.

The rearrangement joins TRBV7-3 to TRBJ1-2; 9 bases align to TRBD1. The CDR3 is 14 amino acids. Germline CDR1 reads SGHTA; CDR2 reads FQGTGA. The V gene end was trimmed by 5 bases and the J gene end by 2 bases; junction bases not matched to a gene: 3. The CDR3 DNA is TGTGCCAGCAGCCAGGGGACAGGGAACTATGGCTACACCTTC. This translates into CASSQGTGNYGYTF.

CDR3 nucleotide sequence: TGTGCCAGCAGGAGTTCCACTACGACTGCGACGAACGGCGAGCAGTACTTC. Protein sequence: CASRSSTTTATNGEQYF. This sequence joins TRBV28 and TRBJ2-7; D remains unclear. V lost 6 bases and J lost 6, with 27 bases in between. Per the germline V gene, CDR1 is MDHEN and CDR2 is SYDVKM. The CDR3 runs 17 residues.

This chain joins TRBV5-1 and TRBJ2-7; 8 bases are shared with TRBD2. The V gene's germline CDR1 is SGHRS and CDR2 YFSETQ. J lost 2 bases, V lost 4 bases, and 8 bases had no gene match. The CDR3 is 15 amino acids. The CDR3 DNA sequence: TGCGCCAGCAGCCCGGGGGGGTCCTGGCCCTACGAGCAGTACTTC. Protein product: CASSPGGSWPYEQYF. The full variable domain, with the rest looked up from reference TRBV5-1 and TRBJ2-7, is KAGVTQTPRYLIKTRGQQVTLSCSPISGHRSVSWYQQTPGQGLQFLFEYFSETQRNKGNFPGRFSGRQFSNSRSEMNVSTLELGDSALYLCASSPGGSWPYEQYFGPGTRLTVT.

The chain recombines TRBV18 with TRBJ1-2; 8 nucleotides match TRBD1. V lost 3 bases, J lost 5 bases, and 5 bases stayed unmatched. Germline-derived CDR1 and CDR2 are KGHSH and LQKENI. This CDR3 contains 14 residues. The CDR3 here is CASSPDRDLYGYTF. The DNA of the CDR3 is TGTGCCAGCTCACCGGACAGGGATTTATATGGCTACACCTTC. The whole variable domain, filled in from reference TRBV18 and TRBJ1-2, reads NAGVMQNPRHLVRRRGQEARLRCSPMKGHSHVYWYRQLPEEGLKFMVYLQKENIIDESGMPKERFSAEFPKEGPSILRIQQVVRGDSAAYFCASSPDRDLYGYTFGSGTRLTVV.

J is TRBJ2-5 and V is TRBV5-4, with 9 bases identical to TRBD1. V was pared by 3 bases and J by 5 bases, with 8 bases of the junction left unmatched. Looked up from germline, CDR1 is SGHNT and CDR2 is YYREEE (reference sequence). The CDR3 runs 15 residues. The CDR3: CASSSGTGSGETQYF. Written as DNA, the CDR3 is TGTGCCAGCAGCTCCGGGACAGGGAGTGGTGAGACCCAGTACTTC.

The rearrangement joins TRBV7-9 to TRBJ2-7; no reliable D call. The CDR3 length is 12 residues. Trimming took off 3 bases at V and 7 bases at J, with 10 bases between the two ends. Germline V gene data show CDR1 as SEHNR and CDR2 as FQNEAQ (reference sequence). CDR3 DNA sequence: TGTGCCAGCAGCTTGACTCCCGGGGAGCAGTACTTC. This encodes CASSLTPGEQYF.

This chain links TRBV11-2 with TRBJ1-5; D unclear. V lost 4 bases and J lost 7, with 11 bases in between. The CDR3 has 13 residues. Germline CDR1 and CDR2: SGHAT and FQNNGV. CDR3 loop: CASSYGRGQPQHF. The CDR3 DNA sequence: TGTGCCAGCAGCTATGGCAGAGGGCAGCCCCAGCATTTT.

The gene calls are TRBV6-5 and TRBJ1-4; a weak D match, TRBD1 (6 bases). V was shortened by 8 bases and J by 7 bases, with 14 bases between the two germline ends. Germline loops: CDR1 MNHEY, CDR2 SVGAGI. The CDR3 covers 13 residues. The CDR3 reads CASRRDIGEKLFF. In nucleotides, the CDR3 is TGTGCCAGCCGCCGGGACATAGGTGAAAAACTGTTTTTT.

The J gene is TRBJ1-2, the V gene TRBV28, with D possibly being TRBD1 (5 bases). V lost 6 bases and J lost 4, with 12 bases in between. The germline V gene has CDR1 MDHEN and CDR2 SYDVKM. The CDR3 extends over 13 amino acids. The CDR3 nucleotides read TGTGCCAGCAGATTGGGGGGTAGCTATGGCTACACCTTC. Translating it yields CASRLGGSYGYTF.

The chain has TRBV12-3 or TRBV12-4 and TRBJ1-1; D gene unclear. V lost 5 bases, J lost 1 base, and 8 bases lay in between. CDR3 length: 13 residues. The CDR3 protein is CASSVTQNTEAFF. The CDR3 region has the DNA TGTGCCAGCAGTGTGACACAGAACACTGAAGCTTTCTTT.

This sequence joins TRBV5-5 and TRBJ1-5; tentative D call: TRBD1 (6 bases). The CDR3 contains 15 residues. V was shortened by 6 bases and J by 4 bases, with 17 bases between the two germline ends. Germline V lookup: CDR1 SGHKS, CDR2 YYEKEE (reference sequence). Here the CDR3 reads CASNTGQRLNQPQHF. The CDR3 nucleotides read TGTGCCAGCAATACCGGACAGCGCCTTAATCAGCCCCAGCATTTT.

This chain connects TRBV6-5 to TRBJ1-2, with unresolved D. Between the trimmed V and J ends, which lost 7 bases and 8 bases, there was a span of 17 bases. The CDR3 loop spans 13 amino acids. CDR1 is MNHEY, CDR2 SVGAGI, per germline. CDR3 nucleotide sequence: TGTGCCAGCACCTCGGGAGGGTGGGTGGGCTACACCTTC. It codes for CASTSGGWVGYTF.

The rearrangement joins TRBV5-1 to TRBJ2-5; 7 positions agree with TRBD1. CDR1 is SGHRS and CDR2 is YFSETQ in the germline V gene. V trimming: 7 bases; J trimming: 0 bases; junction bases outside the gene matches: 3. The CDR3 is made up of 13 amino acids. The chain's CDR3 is CASRGTDQETQYF. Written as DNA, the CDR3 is TGCGCCAGCCGTGGGACAGACCAAGAGACCCAGTACTTC.

DNA for the CDR3: TGTGCCAGCAGCTTAGATTCGGAGACCCAGTACTTC. Translation: CASSLDSETQYF. The chain joins TRBV11-3 to TRBJ2-5; D unresolved. V was clipped by 0 bases and J by 5 bases, with 4 bases between them. In germline, CDR1 is SGHNT, CDR2 YENEEA. The CDR3 has 12 amino acids.

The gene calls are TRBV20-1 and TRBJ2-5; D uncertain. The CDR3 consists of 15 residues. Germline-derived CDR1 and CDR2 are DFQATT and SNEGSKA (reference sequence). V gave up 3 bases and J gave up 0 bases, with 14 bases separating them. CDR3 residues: CSASSTRLYQETQYF. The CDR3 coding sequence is TGCAGTGCTAGTTCCACCCGACTCTACCAAGAGACCCAGTACTTC.

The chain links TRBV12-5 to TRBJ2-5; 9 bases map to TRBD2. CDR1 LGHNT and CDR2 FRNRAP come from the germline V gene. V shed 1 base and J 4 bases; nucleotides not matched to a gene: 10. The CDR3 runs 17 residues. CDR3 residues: CASGLGGLASGRETQYF. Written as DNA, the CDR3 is TGTGCTAGTGGTTTGGGAGGACTAGCGTCTGGGCGAGAGACCCAGTACTTC.

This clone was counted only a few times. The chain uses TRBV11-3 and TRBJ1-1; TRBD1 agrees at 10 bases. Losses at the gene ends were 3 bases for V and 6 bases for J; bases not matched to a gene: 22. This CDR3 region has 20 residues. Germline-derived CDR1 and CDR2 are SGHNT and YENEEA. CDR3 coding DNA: TGTGCCAGCAGCTTCAAGACAGGGGGCAACGGTGGGTATCAGTTCGCTGAAGCTTTCTTT. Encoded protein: CASSFKTGGNGGYQFAEAFF.

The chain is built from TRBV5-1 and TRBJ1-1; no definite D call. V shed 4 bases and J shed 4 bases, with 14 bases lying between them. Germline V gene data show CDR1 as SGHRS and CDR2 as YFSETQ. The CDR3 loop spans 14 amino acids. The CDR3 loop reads CASSIQSSSTEAFF. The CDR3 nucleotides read TGCGCCAGCAGCATACAGTCTTCTTCCACTGAAGCTTTCTTT. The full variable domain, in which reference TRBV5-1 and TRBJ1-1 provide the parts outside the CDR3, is KAGVTQTPRYLIKTRGQQVTLSCSPISGHRSVSWYQQTPGQGLQFLFEYFSETQRNKGNFPGRFSGRQFSNSRSEMNVSTLELGDSALYLCASSIQSSSTEAFFGQGTRLTVV.